This TCR beta chain is from a study of blood T cells in healthy people across ages. Using a J-beta primer mix together with a sample-barcoded 5' primer, a second PCR was run for about 6 to 12 cycles. Tagging of each cDNA molecule was performed by a template-switch adaptor with 12 random nucleotides. Each CDR3 protein gets one entry after TCRdb re-called the 5' RACE reads with MiXCR. The data hold 1.4 million or so distinct CDR3 sequences, with under 55% observed a single time. A note on this clonotype: The junction differs from germline at one of its ends, possibly a read error.

CDR1 SQVTM and CDR2 ANQGSEA come from the germline V gene. The CDR3 is 14 residues long. The chain recombines TRBV29-1 with TRBJ1-1; possibly TRBD1 for D (6 bases). The sequence was collected from a woman aged 18-29 years in good health. Sequenced input: blood. The CDR3 region is CSVEVSGVNTETFF. The CDR3 nucleotides read TGCAGCGTTGAAGTGTCAGGGGTGAACACTGAAACTTTCTTT.